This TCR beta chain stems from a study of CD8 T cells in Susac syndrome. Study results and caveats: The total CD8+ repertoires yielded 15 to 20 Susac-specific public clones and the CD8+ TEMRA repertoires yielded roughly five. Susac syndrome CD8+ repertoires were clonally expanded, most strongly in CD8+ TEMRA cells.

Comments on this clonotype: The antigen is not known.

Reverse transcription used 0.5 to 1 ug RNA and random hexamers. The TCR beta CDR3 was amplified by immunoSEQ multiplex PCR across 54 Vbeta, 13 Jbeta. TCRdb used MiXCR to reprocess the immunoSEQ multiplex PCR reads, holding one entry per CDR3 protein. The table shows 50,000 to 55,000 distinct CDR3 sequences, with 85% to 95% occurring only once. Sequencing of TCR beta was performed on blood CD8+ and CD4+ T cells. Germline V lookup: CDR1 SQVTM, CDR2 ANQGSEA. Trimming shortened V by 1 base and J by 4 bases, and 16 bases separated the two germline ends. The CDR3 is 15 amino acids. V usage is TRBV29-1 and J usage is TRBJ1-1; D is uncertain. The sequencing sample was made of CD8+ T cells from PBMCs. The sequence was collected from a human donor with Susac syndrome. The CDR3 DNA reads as TGCAGCGTTGAAGGTCGGTCAGAGATCTTCACTGAAGCTTTCTTT. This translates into CSVEGRSEIFTEAFF. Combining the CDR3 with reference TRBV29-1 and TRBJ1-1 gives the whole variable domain SAVISQKPSRDICQRGTSLTIQCQVDSQVTMMFWYRQQPGQSLTLIATANQGSEATYESGFVIDKFPISRPNLTFSTLTVSNMSPEDSSIYLCSVEGRSEIFTEAFFGQGTRLTVV.